This T cell receptor beta chain was sequenced for a study of PD-L1 blockade in urothelial cancer. Study overall: Before enrollment, 0 to 3 chemotherapy regimens had been given to patients. Blood analyses occurred 3 weeks (second dose) and 6 weeks post treatment start.

Time point defined: peripheral blood 6 weeks after treatment start. Each patient contributed between 1 and 8 total time points of blood mononuclear cells, pretreatment and during treatment. V was cut by 3 bases and J by 1 base, with 3 bases left in between. CDR1 is SNHLY and CDR2 is FYNNEI in the germline V gene. CDR3 length: 12 amino acids. Every PCR got spiked synthetic TCR analog templates. Here immunoSEQ multiplex PCR was the method, and the copy in TCRdb shows in-frame clones only, minus some. The data contain 53,000 or so clones, more than 70% of them singletons. The TCR sequence derives from a man in his 60s with urothelial cancer. The chain links TRBV2 to TRBJ1-2; no definite D call. Material: PBMCs, obtained around atezolizumab (anti-PD-L1) treatment. The CDR3 coding sequence is TGTGCCAGCAGTGACAATAACTATGGCTACACCTTC. Its protein product is CASSDNNYGYTF.